Listed here are 12 T cell receptor beta chains from one sample, sequenced in a study of cytotoxic CD8 clonotypes in ibrutinib-treated CLL. Measured with immunoSEQ multiplex PCR; TCRdb has only the in-frame clones, and not every one. This table has about 160,000 clones, around nine tenths appearing once. Sequenced here: PBMCs, sampled at disease progression, from a patient treated with ibrutinib. These receptors came from a human donor with chronic lymphocytic leukemia.

The count of this clone is one. This chain joins TRBV27 and TRBJ2-5; 8 positions agree with TRBD2. The J call may be wrong; the DNA end is better matched by TRBJ2-7. There are 13 residues in the CDR3. Per the germline V gene, CDR1 is MNHEY and CDR2 is SMNVEV (reference sequence). The CDR3 coding sequence is TGTGCCAGCAGTCCGGGAGGGGCCTACGAGCAGTACTTC. It translates to CASSPGGAYEQYF.

The rearrangement uses TRBV19 and TRBJ2-5, with 8 nucleotides matching TRBD2. V dropped 4 bases and J dropped 5; count of bases not matched to a gene: 9. Germline V gives CDR1 LNHDA, CDR2 SQIVND (reference sequence). The CDR3 has 15 residues. CDR3 nucleotide sequence: TGTGCCAGTAGTAGCCTTCCGGGAGGGGGTGAGACCCAGTACTTC. This gives the protein CASSSLPGGGETQYF.

V usage is TRBV11-3 and J usage is TRBJ2-7; 8 bases line up with TRBD1. The CDR3 has 15 amino acids. The germline V gene has CDR1 SGHNT and CDR2 YENEEA. The J segment lost 5 bases and the V segment lost 0 bases, leaving 6 bases of the junction unmatched. For the CDR3, the DNA is TGTGCCAGCAGCTTAGATGACAGGGGATTCAACGAGCAGTACTTC. Translation: CASSLDDRGFNEQYF.

This clone was seen a handful of times. The genes are TRBV2 and TRBJ1-2; unclear D gene. The CDR3 contains 13 residues. Germline V gene lookup returns CDR1 SNHLY and CDR2 FYNNEI. The V end lost 4 bases, the J end lost 8 bases, and 14 bases lay between the germline ends. The CDR3, as DNA: TGTGCCAGCAGTGTGTCTTGGGTTTCGGGCTACACCTTC. Protein sequence: CASSVSWVSGYTF.

V usage is TRBV19 and J usage is TRBJ2-1; the match to TRBD2 covers 9 bases. With V trimmed by 0 bases and J by 7 bases, 7 bases remained unmatched. In germline, CDR1 is LNHDA, CDR2 SQIVND (reference sequence). The CDR3 is 16 amino acids. The CDR3 DNA follows: TGTGCCAGTAGTATAGAGCTAGCGGGATATAGAAATGAGCAGTTCTTC. Its translation is CASSIELAGYRNEQFF.

This clone was counted between two and nine times. The chain couples TRBV5-1 to TRBJ1-2, with 9 bases aligning to TRBD1. CDR3 length: 15 residues. The V gene's germline CDR1 is SGHRS and CDR2 YFSETQ. J gave up 4 bases and V 4 bases, and 8 bases lay outside the gene matches. Here the CDR3 DNA reads TGCGCCAGCAGCCCACGGACAGGGGACTCCTATGGCTACACCTTC. Its protein product is CASSPRTGDSYGYTF.

V gene TRBV5-1 combines with J gene TRBJ1-1; 7 nucleotides agree with TRBD1. The CDR3 is 16 residues long. The germline V gene encodes CDR1 SGHRS and CDR2 YFSETQ. Losses at the gene ends were 3 bases for V and 7 bases for J; bases not matched to a gene: 15. This chain's CDR3 is CASSWGTDHPQDEAFF. The DNA of the CDR3 is TGCGCCAGCAGCTGGGGGACAGACCACCCACAAGATGAAGCTTTCTTT.

V usage is TRBV2 and J usage is TRBJ2-2, with no clear D. CDR1 is SNHLY and CDR2 is FYNNEI in the germline V gene. CDR3 size: 13 residues. Trimming removed 4 bases at V and 4 bases at J, with 7 bases between. As DNA, the CDR3 is TGTGCCAGCAGTGGACTTATCACCGGGGAGCTGTTTTTT. Protein sequence: CASSGLITGELFF.

V gene TRBV13 combines with J gene TRBJ1-2; no definite D call. The CDR3 loop spans 16 amino acids. The V end lost 5 bases, the J end lost 1 base, and 17 bases lay between the germline ends. Germline V gene sequence: CDR1 PRHDT, CDR2 FYEKMQ (reference sequence). The CDR3 spells CASSKYLRKFNYGYTF. For the CDR3, the DNA is TGTGCCAGCAGCAAATACCTGAGAAAATTTAACTATGGCTACACCTTC.

V and J are TRBV13 and TRBJ1-1; no clear D. This CDR3 is 14 amino acids long. V was pared by 5 bases and J by 3 bases, with 13 bases between. CDR1 is PRHDT and CDR2 is FYEKMQ in the germline V gene (reference sequence). As DNA, the CDR3 is TGTGCCAGCAGCCCTGGCAGACGTGACACTGAAGCTTTCTTT. This translates into CASSPGRRDTEAFF.

The V and J genes are TRBV6-7 and TRBJ2-7, with 8 bases matching TRBD1. TRBV6-7 is designated an ORF whose function remains uncertain. The CDR3 has 14 residues. V lost 4 bases and J lost 3; bases outside the gene matches: 5. CDR3 loop: CASSSRDRLYEQYF. The CDR3 DNA is TGTGCCAGCAGTTCTCGGGACAGGCTCTACGAGCAGTACTTC.

The rearrangement uses TRBV19 and TRBJ2-3, with a weak D call TRBD2 (5 bases). Trimming took 6 bases from V and 0 from J, leaving 13 bases between them. The CDR3 contains 15 residues. Per the germline V gene, CDR1 is LNHDA and CDR2 is SQIVND (reference sequence). The CDR3 loop is CASRPLGVSTDTQYF. DNA of the CDR3: TGTGCCAGTAGGCCTTTGGGAGTAAGCACAGATACGCAGTATTTT.